This TCR beta chain was retrieved from a study of T cell repertoires in cytomegalovirus infection. V was trimmed by 6 bases and J by 0 bases, leaving 15 bases between them. CDR3 size: 14 residues. Germline V gene sequence: CDR1 SQVTM, CDR2 ANQGSEA. This clonotype was seen only a few times. Each CDR3 protein is one row after TCRdb ran MiXCR on the reads. The sample lists 400,000 or so distinct CDR3 sequences, approximately 32% seen once, with roughly 15% in the top ten. Sequenced material: PBMCs. This sequence joins TRBV29-1 and TRBJ2-7; the D gene is possibly TRBD2 (6 bases). The clonotype was recovered from a human donor in good health (CMV status not recorded). Some clones in this sample may be carry-over from other donors' samples. CDR3 amino acids: CSVGRDWSSYEQYF. CDR3 bases: TGCAGCGTCGGCAGGGACTGGAGCTCCTACGAGCAGTACTTC.